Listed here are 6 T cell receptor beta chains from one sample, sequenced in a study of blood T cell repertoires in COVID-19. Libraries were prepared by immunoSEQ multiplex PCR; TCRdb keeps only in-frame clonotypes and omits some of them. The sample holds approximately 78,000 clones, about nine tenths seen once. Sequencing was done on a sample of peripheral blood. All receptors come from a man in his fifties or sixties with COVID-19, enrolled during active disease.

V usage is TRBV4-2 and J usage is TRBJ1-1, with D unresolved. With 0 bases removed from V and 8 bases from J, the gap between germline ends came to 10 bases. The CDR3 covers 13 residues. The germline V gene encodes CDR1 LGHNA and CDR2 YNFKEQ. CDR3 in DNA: TGTGCCAGCAGCCAAGATCGGGGTTCCGAAGCTTTCTTT. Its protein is CASSQDRGSEAFF.

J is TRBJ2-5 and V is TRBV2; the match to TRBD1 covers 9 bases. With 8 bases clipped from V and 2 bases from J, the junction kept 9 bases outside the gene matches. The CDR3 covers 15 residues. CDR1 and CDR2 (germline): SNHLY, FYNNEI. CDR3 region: CASQIGTGQQETQYF. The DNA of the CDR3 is TGTGCCAGCCAAATCGGGACAGGGCAACAAGAGACCCAGTACTTC.

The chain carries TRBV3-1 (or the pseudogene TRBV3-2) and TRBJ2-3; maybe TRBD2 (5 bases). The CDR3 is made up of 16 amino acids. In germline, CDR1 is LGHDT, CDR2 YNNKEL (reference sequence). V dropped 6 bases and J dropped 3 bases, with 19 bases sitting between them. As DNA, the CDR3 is TGTGCCAGCAGTCAGCTAGCTCCGACTGGGACAGATACGCAGTATTTT. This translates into CASSQLAPTGTDTQYF.

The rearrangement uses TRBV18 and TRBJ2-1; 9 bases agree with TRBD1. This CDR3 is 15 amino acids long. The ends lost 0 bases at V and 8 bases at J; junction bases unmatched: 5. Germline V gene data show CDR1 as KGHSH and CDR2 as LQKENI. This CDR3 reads CASSPPGTGYDEQFF. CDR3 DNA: TGTGCCAGCTCACCACCCGGGACAGGGTACGATGAGCAGTTCTTC.

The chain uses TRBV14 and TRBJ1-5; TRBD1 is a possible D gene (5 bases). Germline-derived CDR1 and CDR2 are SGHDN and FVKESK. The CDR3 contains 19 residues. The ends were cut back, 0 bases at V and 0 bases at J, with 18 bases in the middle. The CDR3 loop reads CASSQDPLGQSYSNQPQHF. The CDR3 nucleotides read TGTGCCAGCAGCCAAGACCCCCTGGGGCAGTCTTATAGCAATCAGCCCCAGCATTTT.

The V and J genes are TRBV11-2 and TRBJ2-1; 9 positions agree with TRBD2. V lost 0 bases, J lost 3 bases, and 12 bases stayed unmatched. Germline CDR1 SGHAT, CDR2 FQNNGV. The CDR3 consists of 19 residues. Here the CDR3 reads CASSLDRGRRLADYNEQFF. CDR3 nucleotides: TGTGCCAGCAGCTTAGATAGAGGGAGGAGACTAGCGGACTACAATGAGCAGTTCTTC.